This T cell receptor (beta chain) was observed in a study of OX40 agonist ivuxolimab in advanced cancers. The wider study: Patients achieving partial responses numbered three: one hepatocellular carcinoma case and two cutaneous melanoma cases.

Study outcomes and limitations: Fewer expanded clones were found on average in CD4+ than in CD8+ T cells.

Only one count was recorded for this clone. Its antigen remains unknown. Sequencing used immunoSEQ multiplex PCR; TCRdb keeps in-frame clones, though not all of them. The sample lists 67,000 or so clones, roughly 85% seen once, with about 2.7% in the top ten. There are 14 residues in the CDR3. V was clipped by 5 bases and J by 2 bases, with 13 bases between them. Germline V gives CDR1 SGHTA, CDR2 FQGNSA. This clonotype originated in an adult with an advanced solid tumor such as melanoma, head and neck, liver or kidney cancer. Here the sequenced sample was CD4+ or CD8+ T cells sorted from blood, taken in a trial of the OX40 agonist ivuxolimab. The V call is TRBV7-2, the J call TRBJ2-7, with D possibly TRBD1 on 5 matching bases. The CDR3 spells CASSLDSRTYEQYF. The CDR3 region has the DNA TGTGCCAGCAGCCTAGACAGCCGGACCTACGAGCAGTACTTC.